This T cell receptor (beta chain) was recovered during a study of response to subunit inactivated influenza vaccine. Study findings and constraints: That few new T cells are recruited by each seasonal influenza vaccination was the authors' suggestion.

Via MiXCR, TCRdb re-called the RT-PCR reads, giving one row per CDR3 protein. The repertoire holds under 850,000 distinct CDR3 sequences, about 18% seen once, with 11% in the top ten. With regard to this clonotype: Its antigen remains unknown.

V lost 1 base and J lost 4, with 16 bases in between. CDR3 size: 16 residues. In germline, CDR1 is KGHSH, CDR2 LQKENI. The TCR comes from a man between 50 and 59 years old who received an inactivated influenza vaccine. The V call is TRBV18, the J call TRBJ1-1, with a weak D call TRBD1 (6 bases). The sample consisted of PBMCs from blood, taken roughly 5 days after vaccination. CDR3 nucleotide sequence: TGTGCCAGCTCACCACAGGGGGGATTAATGGGCACTGAAGCTTTCTTT. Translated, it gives CASSPQGGLMGTEAFF.